The source of this TCR beta chain is a study of blood T cell repertoires in COVID-19. Study summary: Collection of acute and convalescent COVID-19 samples took place in the United States, Italy and Spain.

The CDR3 is 18 amino acids. Germline-derived CDR1 and CDR2 are ENHRY and SYGVKD. J lost 6 bases, V lost 0 bases, and 13 bases had no gene match. TCRdb keeps only in-frame clones here, not all; method: immunoSEQ multiplex PCR. The sample has hundreds of thousands of clones, 87% seen once. This sequence originates from a woman aged 18-29 years who had recovered from COVID-19. The sample taken for sequencing was peripheral blood. V and J are TRBV10-3 and TRBJ2-3; 9 bases match TRBD2. DNA of the CDR3: TGTGCCATCAGTGAGTCGTTTAAGACTAGCGGTAATAGGGATACGCAGTATTTT. It encodes CAISESFKTSGNRDTQYF.